This T cell receptor (beta chain) was profiled in a study of cytomegalovirus exposure and HLA in healthy donors. At the level of the study: An earlier analysis identified more than 95 million unique TCR beta sequences in 150 million to 200 million T cells.

PCR primers comprised 60 Vbeta and 13 Jbeta primers. Sequencing used immunoSEQ multiplex PCR; TCRdb keeps in-frame clones, though not all of them. Here the sample spans around 220,000 clones, over 65% being singletons. Concerning this clone: Its specificity is unknown.

The length of the CDR3 is 14 residues. From germline, CDR1 is MNHEY and CDR2 SMNVEV (reference sequence). The V segment lost 5 bases and the J segment 0 bases; nucleotides outside the gene matches: 1. Study-wide results and caveats: Prediction of most subjects' HLA-A and HLA-B alleles by TCR beta sequences was reportedly accurate.

Material: PBMCs. The clonotype originates from a man aged 40-49 years in good health and CMV-seronegative. The rearrangement links TRBV27 to TRBJ1-5; 7 nucleotides agree with TRBD1. The CDR3 DNA is TGTGCCAGCAGTCGACAGGGTAGCAATCAGCCCCAGCATTTT. Its protein is CASSRQGSNQPQHF.